These T cell receptor beta chains were read from a single sample in a study of breast tumors, draining lymph nodes, adjacent tissues. MiXCR was run by TCRdb on the multiplex PCR reads, yielding one entry per CDR3 protein. The repertoire consists of under 75,000 distinct CDR3 sequences, with 45% to 65% occurring once and the leading ten covering roughly a fifth. The sequenced material came from breast tumor tissue. These receptors came from a female donor with breast cancer. Some clones in this sample may be carry-over from other donors' samples. Both conserved end residues are part of each CDR3. The D gene is left open where the match is weak. The size field is filled for only some rows; it gives once, few, many or a size class.

d_gene,abundance,v_gene,j_gene,CDR3nt,CDR3aa
TRBD1,NA,TRBV7-9,TRBJ2-5,TGTGCCAGCAGCTCACCCGGGACAGGTAATCAAGAGACCCAGTACTTC,CASSSPGTGNQETQYF
NA,NA,TRBV28,TRBJ2-3,TGTGCCAGCAGTTTAGCGGATTTAAGCACAGATACGCAGTATTTT,CASSLADLSTDTQYF
NA,many,TRBV13,TRBJ2-1,TGTGCCAGCAGCTTACCACAGGGTGATGAGCAGTTCTTC,CASSLPQGDEQFF
NA,many,TRBV12-3/TRBV12-4,TRBJ2-1,TGTGCCAGCAGTTTAGGGACCAAGAATGAGCAGTTCTTC,CASSLGTKNEQFF
TRBD2,many,TRBV20-1,TRBJ2-1,TGCAGTGCCGGCCTTAGGACTAGCGGGACTCTCAATGAGCAGTTCTTC,CSAGLRTSGTLNEQFF
NA,NA,TRBV2,TRBJ2-1,TGTGCCAGCAAATCAACAGCGCTCTCCTACAATGAGCAGTTCTTC,CASKSTALSYNEQFF
NA,NA,TRBV6-5,TRBJ1-5,TGTGCCAGCAGTTACTCGGGGTACCAAGAGACCCAGCATTTT,CASSYSGYQETQHF
NA,few,TRBV29-1,TRBJ2-2,TGCAGCGTTAGCTACCGGACGGGTACCGGGGAGCTGTTTTTT,CSVSYRTGTGELFF
NA,many,TRBV7-2,TRBJ1-5,TGTGCCAGCAGCCCGGACACCACAGCTGGGCCCCAGCATTTT,CASSPDTTAGPQHF
NA,many,TRBV11-2,TRBJ1-3,TGTGCCAGCAGCTTGCCCAGGGGCGCTAGCTTATTCTCTGGAAACACCATATATTTT,CASSLPRGASLFSGNTIYF
NA,NA,TRBV29-1,TRBJ2-6,TGCAGCGTTGTTTACTACTCAGGGGAGAATGACCTGACTTTC,CSVVYYSGENDLTF
NA,NA,TRBV2,TRBJ1-2,TGTGCCAGCAGTGCTGAGGGAAGGGACTATGGCTACACCTTC,CASSAEGRDYGYTF
TRBD2,NA,TRBV29-1,TRBJ2-1,TGCAGCGTTGACCCTTACCAGACTAGCGGGAACTCCTACAATGAGCAGTTCTTC,CSVDPYQTSGNSYNEQFF
TRBD1,NA,TRBV15,TRBJ2-7,TGTGCCACCAGCAGAGCCCGGGGTCCGGGACAGGGGGCCTACACCGGGGAGCTGTACGAGCAGTACTTC,CATSRARGPGQGAYTGELYEQYF
TRBD2,NA,TRBV29-1,TRBJ2-1,TGCAGCGTTGAAGCGGTAACTAGCGGCGCTGGGCAGTTCTTC,CSVEAVTSGAGQFF
NA,NA,TRBV5-5,TRBJ1-3,TGTGCCAGCAGCCTACAGGGCTCTGGAAGCACCATATATTTT,CASSLQGSGSTIYF
TRBD2,many,TRBV20-1,TRBJ2-7,TGCAGTGCTAGACGCGGGAGGACCCACGAGCAGTACTTC,CSARRGRTHEQYF
NA,NA,TRBV29-1,TRBJ1-4,TGCAGCGTTGGGGGGGCCGGTGAAAAACTGTTTTTT,CSVGGAGEKLFF
NA,many,TRBV28,TRBJ1-4,TGTGCCAGCAGCCAATACAGGGAGCCTAATGAAAAACTGTTTTTT,CASSQYREPNEKLFF
NA,NA,TRBV2,TRBJ1-4,TGTGCCAGCAGTGAAGCTACCGGGACACCAACCGAAAAACTGTTTTTT,CASSEATGTPTEKLFF
NA,many,TRBV28,TRBJ1-6,TGTGCCAGCAGTTTAAGGCATTATAGGTCACCCCTCCACTTT,CASSLRHYRSPLHF
TRBD1,NA,TRBV2,TRBJ1-5,TGTGCCAGCAGTCCAGGGGGCAGTCAGCCCCAGCATTTT,CASSPGGSQPQHF
NA,NA,TRBV25-1,TRBJ2-7,TGTGCCAGCAGTGAATGGGGGACCCTAAACTCCTACGAGCAGTACTTC,CASSEWGTLNSYEQYF
NA,NA,TRBV6-6,TRBJ1-5,TGTGCCAGCAGCGACTACGGGCAGGGCAATCAGCCCCAGCATTTT,CASSDYGQGNQPQHF
NA,NA,TRBV29-1,TRBJ2-7,TGCAGCGCCCTCGGGGTTGACGAGCAGTACTTC,CSALGVDEQYF
TRBD2,many,TRBV2,TRBJ2-2,TGTGCCAGCTGGGAGGGTAACACCGGGGAGCTGTTTTTT,CASWEGNTGELFF
NA,many,TRBV6-5,TRBJ1-6,TGTGCCAGCAGGAAGGGGGGAGTAAATTCACCCCTCCACTTT,CASRKGGVNSPLHF
NA,once,TRBV5-4,TRBJ2-3,TGTGCCAGCAGCCCCCAAGGCCCAGATACGCAGTATTTT,CASSPQGPDTQYF
NA,NA,TRBV20-1,TRBJ1-2,TGCAGTGCGGAGGGAGGCTATGGCTACACCTTC,CSAEGGYGYTF
NA,many,TRBV6-5,TRBJ2-2,TGTGCCAGCACCCCGGGGTTCGGGGAGCTGTTTTTT,CASTPGFGELFF
NA,once,TRBV9,TRBJ2-2,TGTGCCAGCAGCGTAGCCGCCGGGGAGCTGTTTTTT,CASSVAAGELFF
TRBD2,many,TRBV2,TRBJ2-2,TGTGCCAGCAAGAGGCTAGCGGGAGGCGGAGGGACAGGGGAGCTGTTTTTT,CASKRLAGGGGTGELFF
TRBD2,NA,TRBV20-1,TRBJ2-5,TGCAGTGCTAGCCGGGGGACTAGCGGGCTAAAAGAGACCCAGTACTTC,CSASRGTSGLKETQYF
NA,once,TRBV9,TRBJ1-4,TGTGCCAGCAGCGCCCCCGTCGGGGACTTAGGGTTGTCTAATGAAAAACTGTTTTTT,CASSAPVGDLGLSNEKLFF
NA,many,TRBV6-2/TRBV6-3,TRBJ2-7,TGTGCCAGCAGGGACGGACTGGGAGGCGAGCAGTACTTC,CASRDGLGGEQYF
TRBD1,NA,TRBV20-1,TRBJ1-3,TGCAGTGGTCAATCCGGGACAGGGGAGGGTTCTGGAAACACCATATATTTT,CSGQSGTGEGSGNTIYF
NA,few,TRBV6-1,TRBJ2-5,TGTGCCAGCAGACGGACTGGAGAGACCCAGTACTTC,CASRRTGETQYF